The T cell receptor beta chain under discussion was sequenced for a study of cytomegalovirus exposure and HLA in healthy donors (dated by TCRdb to about 2017). Broadly, across the study: An earlier analysis of 587 of the donors reported 276 Gb of sequence data and 100 million to 120 million unique TCR beta sequences obtained from about 170 million T cells. An early release covering just under 650 HLA-typed donors comprised approximately 300 gigabases of sequencing data and approximately 80 million unique TCR sequences. Of the roughly 390 genotyped donors, approximately 83% fell in the genetic ancestry cluster associated with self-reported Caucasian donors. The study aimed to test whether signatures of past pathogen exposure could be identified by cataloging public T cell receptors. The T cell repertoires of around 730 subjects were profiled by immunosequencing and related to cytomegalovirus serostatus. Along with the roughly 700-subject first cohort, a separate validation cohort of 120 different subjects was used. To predict cytomegalovirus infection status, the study combined high-throughput TCR immunosequencing, statistical association of individual TCRs with disease status, and machine learning. To study patterns of TCR occurrence, a later analysis re-analyzed previously published TCR beta repertoires from 550 to 800 donors and added high-resolution HLA genotyping. In the later analysis, no new phenotypic data were used to find candidate immune exposures; instead, reliance was placed on TCR beta sequences and their occurrence across donors. In an earlier analysis of more than 550 of the donors, high-throughput TCR beta sequencing was used to judge whether each TCR beta V gene segment behaved as functional or pseudogenic. Donor age, sex, ethnicity and CMV serostatus were compiled alongside the repertoire data. A later genetic analysis used genome-wide SNP genotypes for about three fifths of the 666 donors, treating that subset as a discovery cohort. Every discovery cohort repertoire had been produced on one sequencing platform. Both class I and class II loci were covered by HLA typing, at four-digit resolution. Typing coverage differed by locus: A, B, C, DRB1 and DQB1 were typed in roughly 620-630 donors, DQA1 in 522, DPA1 in roughly 590, and DPB1 in 472. Because of strong linkage in the cohort, a handful of DR-DQ haplotypes were treated as single units for association and clustering. On average, roughly 240,000 unique TCR beta nucleotide sequences were sequenced per donor among more than 350 genotyped donors of the cohort, with roughly 18% of those sequences being non-productive. What the study reported, not specific to this receptor: The presence/absence analyses assumed that sequencing depth was roughly uniform across donors, and that assumption may not be true. The classifier was reported to diagnose cytomegalovirus status with high specificity and sensitivity in both the original and validation cohorts. Most CMV-associated TCR beta chains appeared to be HLA-restricted in a later analysis, and the HLA associations seemed to be driven largely by CMV exposure. The earlier analysis of approximately 560 of the donors excluded some 15 rarely observed V segments, including chromosome 9 orphons, because counts were too low. Immune exposure information for the cohort was limited to CMV serostatus. Correlated functional status among segregating V segments might be attributable to linkage disequilibrium, but an unknown experimental factor could not be ruled out. This cohort had only TCR beta chains sequenced, and the lack of alpha or paired-chain data limited which features could be detected. In an earlier analysis of some 500 of the donors, most TCR beta V segments were observed in productive rearrangements about 90% or about 30% of the time, broadly matching IMGT annotations. Because HLA typing was missing for some donors at each locus, association tests included only the typed subset. Assigning TCR associations to individual alleles was difficult when HLA alleles, especially DR and DQ, strongly co-occurred. Because the 87-base-pair reads could not distinguish some IMGT-functional V segments, including TRBV6-2 and TRBV6-3, those segments were excluded. In vitro tests confirmed that a few of the cytomegalovirus-associated TCR beta chains recognize cytomegalovirus antigens. The authors suggested that the approach could potentially be generalized to other disease states and immunological phenotypes. The study listed approximately 150 TCR beta chains as associated with cytomegalovirus. In a later analysis, the rate of TCR association differed among HLA loci, with DRB1 alleles having the most associated TCRs and HLA-C alleles having the fewest. A later analysis associated 16,951 TCR beta sequences with specific HLA alleles at a false discovery rate of 0.05. While some public TCRs were present in many individuals, most TCR sequences turned up only very rarely across donors. V-gene and J-gene trimming of TCR beta chains was associated with a missense DCLRE1C variant in a later genetic analysis, and the association was replicated in an independent cohort. In a later analysis, HLA-associated TCR beta chains were found to be more clonally expanded and to have lower generation probabilities than equally common non-associated chains. A later analysis reported that several top co-occurrence clusters appeared linked to parvovirus B19, influenza, CMV and Epstein-Barr virus. A cluster of highly shared sequence variants was judged likely to represent a technical artifact of the sequencing pipeline. A later genetic analysis reported fewer N-insertions in productive TCRs among donors in an Asian-associated ancestry cluster than the roughly 700-donor mean. A further reported finding was that TCR beta sequences accurately predicted the HLA-A and HLA-B alleles for most subjects in the first cohort.

A distance of 13 bases separates the germline ends of V and J, which lose 2 bases and 2 bases respectively. The germline V gene yields KGHSH for CDR1 and LQKENI for CDR2. From the cysteine through the phenylalanine, the CDR3 covers 15 amino acids. Only CDR3 DNA remains: 45 bases, in frame from the first base. As to this clone: No cognate antigen has been identified for it. No much larger clone exists at a distance of one base, and base qualities are not known.

The cohort consisted of 600 or so healthy bone marrow donors. All cohort members were sampled while nominally healthy, although unrecorded immune exposures were likely present. The donor was CMV seropositive and was included in the group of 250 to 300 seropositive cohort members. Every donor gave a peripheral blood sample, and the peripheral blood mononuclear cells from that sample were used for TCR beta sequencing. The Qiagen DNeasy Blood Extraction Kit was used to extract genomic DNA from the blood cell samples. The method was the immunoSEQ multiplex PCR assay. For the multiplex PCR, a mixture combining 60 forward primers for TCR Vbeta segments and 13 reverse primers for TCR Jbeta segments was used. The CDR3 region of rearranged TCR beta genes was amplified from genomic DNA by a multiplex PCR assay. The Illumina HiSeq System was used to sequence the amplified TCR beta libraries as 87-base-pair reads. The paper's data handling went like this. In a later analysis, some 80 million unique TCR beta chains were counted across the 500 to 700 repertoires, and about 9.9 million of these chains were shared by at least two donors. Raw reads were error-corrected and collapsed into unique sequences by a nearest-neighbor algorithm in which closely related sequences were merged to remove PCR and sequencing errors. V, D and J gene segments were assigned by aligning CDR3 sequences to IMGT reference sequences. Each retained sequence needed at least a six-nucleotide match to both a V gene segment and a J gene segment. A rearrangement counted as productive if the CDR3 had no stop codons and remained in frame with V and J, and every other rearrangement counted as non-productive. Following IMGT convention, CDR3 was defined as the stretch from the second conserved V-encoded cysteine to the conserved J-encoded phenylalanine. In an earlier analysis of just under 600 of the donors, sequences lacking an unambiguous match to a single V gene segment were excluded. An earlier analysis of 587 of the donors called V segments functional above 56.7% productive rearrangements and segregating when the between-donor standard deviation exceeded 5%. To diagnose cytomegalovirus status from the catalog of TCR beta chain sequences, a statistical classification framework was built. In a later analysis, V and J genes were assigned by comparing TCR nucleotide sequences against IMGT/GENE-DB human TR gene sequences. In a later analysis, CDR3 sequences and most-parsimonious VDJ recombination scenarios were assigned using the TCRdist pipeline. In a later analysis, every TCR beta chain was defined by the combination of its CDR3 amino acid sequence and its V-gene family, and reads without a unique V-gene family were dropped. As a way to deal with suspected cross-contamination and a sequencing artifact, a later analysis dropped 640 or so nucleotide sequences that were highly shared and had low generation probability. In a later analysis, a clonal expansion index for each public chain was calculated from normalized within-repertoire ranks of inferred template counts. In a later analysis, generation probabilities were computed with a VDJ recombination model fitted to out-of-frame rearrangements, and the resulting probabilities were checked against IGoR. In a later analysis, TCR-TCR, TCR-HLA and TCR-CMV co-occurrence was scored with hypergeometric tests, and a repertoire-size bias correction was applied to TCR pairs. A later analysis estimated false discovery rates by permuting HLA or CMV assignments 20 times. In a later analysis, co-occurring TCRs were grouped using DBSCAN, and TCRdist sequence similarity was added for clustering within HLA-allele-positive subsets. Repertoires with fewer than 30,000 or more than 120,000 public chains were left out of co-occurrence clustering, as were about five repertoires with anomalous nucleotide sharing. Held by TCRdb, this immuneACCESS table contains in-frame sequences only and omits some clones. Under half of the omission traces to an unresolved V gene where checked; the cause of the rest is unknown. That table furnishes V, J and clone size, whereas the DNA furnished D and trimming. For this sample the table gives fewer than 200,000 clones, of which roughly four fifths were detected only once. The top ten clonotypes cover just under 3% of the sample.

This TCR derives from a woman aged 45-65 years in good health and CMV-seropositive. The sample comprised PBMCs. The sequence joins TRBV18 to TRBJ2-7, with TRBD1 as a weak D call on 5 bases. The CDR3 here reads CASSPNQGRAYEQYF. The nucleotide sequence reads TGTGCCAGCTCACCAAATCAGGGCCGTGCCTACGAGCAGTACTTC.